Below are 27 T cell receptor beta chains sequenced from a single sample in a study of blood T cells in healthy people across ages. Next came a second PCR, run for about 7 to 12 cycles, which used a sample-barcoded 5' primer along with a J-beta primer mix. One entry per CDR3 protein results from TCRdb running MiXCR on the 5' RACE reads. The repertoire holds 650,000 to 700,000 distinct CDR3 sequences, with over 40% as singletons. Specimen: blood. These receptors were obtained from a woman older than 75 in good health.

The rearrangement links TRBV25-1 to TRBJ2-3; the D gene is possibly TRBD2 (6 bases). The CDR3 runs 16 residues. Deletions cut 6 bases from V and 2 bases from J, with 18 bases between. Germline V lookup: CDR1 MGHDK, CDR2 SYGVNS. As DNA, the CDR3 is TGTGCCAGCAGCCCCGGAGTGGCGGGAAACACAGATACGCAGTATTTT. Encoded protein: CASSPGVAGNTDTQYF.

The chain carries TRBV21-1 and TRBJ1-2; the table names TRBD1, a call not compared with the DNA. TRBV21-1 is a recognized pseudogene. This CDR3 has 15 amino acids. DNA for the CDR3: TGTGCCAGCAGCAAAGCTGGGGCAGGGGGCGCTGGCTACACCTTC. Its protein is CASSKAGAGGAGYTF.

Turning to this clonotype: A clone one base away is much larger, so this may be a read error. The chain combines TRBV27 with TRBJ2-4, with D perhaps matching TRBD2 (6 bases). Germline V lookup: CDR1 MNHEY, CDR2 SMNVEV (reference sequence). This CDR3 has 14 amino acids. V dropped 5 bases and J dropped 4 bases, with 12 bases sitting between them. The DNA of the CDR3 is TGTGCCAGCAGTGTACTAGCCGGGAAAAACATTCAGTACTTC. Translated: CASSVLAGKNIQYF.

The chain links TRBV28 to TRBJ1-2; D perhaps matches TRBD1 (5 bases). The V gene lost 6 bases and the J gene lost 3 bases, with 14 bases spanning the gap. The CDR3 runs 14 residues. The germline gives CDR1 MDHEN, CDR2 SYDVKM. The CDR3 reads CASRTPGRDYGYTF. In DNA, the CDR3 is TGTGCCAGCAGGACCCCGGGACGGGACTATGGCTACACCTTC.

The CDR3 DNA reads as TGTGCCAGCAGCTCCCAAACGGGCGGGGCGTTTGGTGAGCAGTACTTC. Translated: CASSSQTGGAFGEQYF. V usage is TRBV4-2 and J usage is TRBJ2-4; TRBD2 is a possible D gene (6 bases). Trimming pared 5 bases from V and 13 bases from J, leaving 27 bases between. The CDR3 spans 16 residues. Per germline, CDR1 LGHNA and CDR2 YNFKEQ.

This sequence joins TRBV6-6 and TRBJ2-3; tentatively, D is TRBD2 (6 bases). Trimming took 4 bases from V and 4 from J, leaving 12 bases between them. CDR1 is MNHNY and CDR2 is SVGAGI in the germline V gene (reference sequence). This CDR3 region has 14 residues. The CDR3 region has the DNA TGTGCCAGCAGTTTTGGCAGGGAGGCAGATACGCAGTATTTT. This gives the protein CASSFGREADTQYF.

The chain links TRBV9 to TRBJ2-7; 8 positions match TRBD1. The J call is uncertain, as TRBJ2-5 better fits the DNA end. The CDR3 extends over 16 amino acids. Germline V lookup: CDR1 SGDLS, CDR2 YYNGEE. CDR3 protein: CASSVGTGLTRETQYF. The DNA for the CDR3 is TGTGCCAGCAGCGTCGGGACAGGATTAACAAGGGAGACCCAGTACTTC.

This clonotype was detected ten times or more. The chain couples TRBV15 to TRBJ1-2; D may be TRBD1 (6 bases). The CDR3 is 12 amino acids. The germline V and J ends were trimmed by 5 bases and 2 bases, with 6 bases remaining between them. Germline V gene sequence: CDR1 LNHNV, CDR2 YYDKDF (reference sequence). The CDR3 coding sequence is TGTGCCACCAGCCAGGGGAACTATGGCTACACCTTC. Translating gives CATSQGNYGYTF.

Notes on this clonotype: It may be a read error: a sequence one base away is much more abundant. The rearrangement links TRBV7-3 to TRBJ2-6; 7 bases are shared with TRBD1. Looked up from germline, CDR1 is SGHTA and CDR2 is FQGTGA. The CDR3 length is 17 residues. V gave up 6 bases and J gave up 0 bases; unmatched junction bases: 8. The CDR3 loop is CASSRDSALSGANVLTF. The CDR3 coding sequence is TGTGCCAGCAGTCGGGACAGCGCACTCTCTGGGGCCAACGTCCTGACTTTC.

This clonotype was seen a few times. The rearrangement uses TRBV20-1 and TRBJ1-5; tentative D call: TRBD1 (5 bases). The V and J ends lost 3 bases and 2 bases respectively, with 11 bases between them. This CDR3 spans 14 amino acids. Germline V gene sequence: CDR1 DFQATT, CDR2 SNEGSKA (reference sequence). CDR3 residues: CSASRGGGNQPQHF. As DNA, the CDR3 is TGCAGTGCTAGTCGGGGGGGAGGCAATCAGCCCCAGCATTTT.

The sample holds a few counts of this clonotype. This chain uses TRBV27 with TRBJ1-1, with TRBD1 as a possible D gene (5 bases). Looked up from germline, CDR1 is MNHEY and CDR2 is SMNVEV (reference sequence). The ends were cut back, 5 bases at V and 1 base at J, with 11 bases in the middle. This CDR3 comprises 14 residues. This chain's CDR3 is CASSPGHQNTEAFF. For the CDR3, the DNA is TGTGCCAGCAGTCCCGGACACCAGAACACTGAAGCTTTCTTT.

A few counts support this clonotype. The chain links TRBV25-1 to TRBJ2-3; possible D gene TRBD2, 6 bases. V lost 3 bases and J lost 0, with 10 bases in between. Per germline, CDR1 MGHDK and CDR2 SYGVNS. This CDR3 is built from 15 residues. CDR3 bases: TGTGCCAGCAGTGACCATGGGGGGAGCACAGATACGCAGTATTTT. This encodes CASSDHGGSTDTQYF.

With regard to this clonotype: A much larger clone lies a single base off, so this may be a read error. The chain uses TRBV5-1 and TRBJ2-1; 8 bases are shared with TRBD1. CDR3 length: 14 residues. Germline loops: CDR1 SGHRS, CDR2 YFSETQ. DNA of the CDR3: TGCGCCGGCAGCTTTGGGACAGGCCCCCCTGAGCAGTTCTTC. Its translation is CAGSFGTGPPEQFF.

This clonotype was picked up many times. The chain joins TRBV5-4 to TRBJ2-6; the D is unclear. In germline, CDR1 is SGHNT, CDR2 YYREEE (reference sequence). The ends were cut back, 1 base at V and 0 bases at J, with 11 bases in the middle. The CDR3 has 17 amino acids. Here the CDR3 DNA reads TGTGCCAGCAGCTTGAACGCGCCGGGCTCTGGGGCCAACGTCCTGACTTTC. Its translation is CASSLNAPGSGANVLTF.

About this clonotype itself: A much larger clone differs by one base, so this may be a read error. The V gene is TRBV5-1, the J gene TRBJ2-7; 7 bases align to TRBD1. The CDR3 contains 15 residues. Per germline, CDR1 SGHRS and CDR2 YFSETQ. V shed 0 bases and J 0 bases; nucleotides not matched to a gene: 3. The CDR3 DNA reads as TGCGCCAGCAGCTTGGACGGGACAGCCTCCTACGAGCAGTACTTC. It translates to CASSLDGTASYEQYF.

This clonotype appeared many times. The J gene is TRBJ1-2, the V gene TRBV27; 7 bases fit TRBD1. The CDR3 length is 14 residues. Germline-derived CDR1 and CDR2 are MNHEY and SMNVEV (reference sequence). Losses at the gene ends were 5 bases for V and 1 base for J; bases not matched to a gene: 4. The CDR3 DNA follows: TGTGCCAGCAGTCCGGACAGGCTTAACTATGGCTACACCTTC. Its protein product is CASSPDRLNYGYTF.

The chain combines TRBV7-9 with TRBJ1-1; a weak D match, TRBD1 (6 bases). The CDR3 spans 13 residues. The germline V and J ends were trimmed by 1 base and 6 bases, with 9 bases remaining between them. Germline values: CDR1 SEHNR, CDR2 FQNEAQ (reference sequence). CDR3 region: CASSLGGQPEAFF. As DNA, the CDR3 is TGTGCCAGCAGCTTAGGCGGACAGCCTGAAGCTTTCTTT.

The chain carries TRBV7-2 and TRBJ2-5; 9 nucleotides align to TRBD2. The CDR3 runs to 14 residues. CDR1 and CDR2 from the germline V gene are SGHTA and FQGNSA. The junction had 8 bases not matched to a gene; V was cut back by 3 bases and J by 9 bases. The CDR3 DNA reads TGTGCCAGCAGCTTTGCACTAGCGGGCCAGGCCCAGTACTTC. Amino acid sequence: CASSFALAGQAQYF.

On this clonotype: Relative to the germline gene, one junction end is altered; a read error may explain this. The CDR3 region has the DNA TGTGCCCGCAGCCCGATCCCACGTGGGGTGGGGAACATTCAGTACTTC. Residues: CARSPIPRGVGNIQYF. This chain links TRBV7-3 with TRBJ2-4, with no clear D. This CDR3 spans 16 amino acids. Germline V gene data show CDR1 as SGHTA and CDR2 as FQGTGA.

J is TRBJ2-1 and V is TRBV10-3; possible D gene TRBD1, 6 bases. The CDR3 spans 15 residues. V gave up 0 bases and J gave up 10 bases, with 16 bases separating them. Germline V gives CDR1 ENHRY, CDR2 SYGVKD. The CDR3 loop reads CAISESDRFGTEQFF. As DNA, the CDR3 is TGTGCCATCAGTGAGTCTGACAGGTTTGGGACCGAGCAGTTCTTC.

V usage is TRBV29-1 and J usage is TRBJ1-2, with a possible D match to TRBD1 (5 bases). Germline lookup yields CDR1 SQVTM and CDR2 ANQGSEA. The CDR3 sequence is 13 residues long. V was pared by 2 bases and J by 3 bases, with 10 bases between. Written as DNA, the CDR3 is TGCAGCGTTGAACCCCGGGGCGACTATGGCTACACCTTC. Amino acids: CSVEPRGDYGYTF.

Many counts were recorded for this clonotype. The chain recombines TRBV28 with TRBJ2-7, with TRBD2 as a possible D gene (5 bases). Germline values: CDR1 MDHEN, CDR2 SYDVKM. This CDR3 spans 15 amino acids. V was cut by 2 bases and J by 3 bases, with 14 bases left in between. The CDR3 nucleotides read TGTGCCAGCAGTTTAAGTTACAGCGGACTCTACGAGCAGTACTTC. Encoded protein: CASSLSYSGLYEQYF.

This clonotype was observed at least ten times. This chain links TRBV29-1 with TRBJ2-3, with D maybe TRBD2 (7 bases). Trimming pared 7 bases from V and 6 bases from J, leaving 20 bases between. The germline V gene has CDR1 SQVTM and CDR2 ANQGSEA. The CDR3 length is 14 residues. The CDR3 region is CSASHRGGRDTQYF. For the CDR3, the DNA is TGCAGCGCCTCCCATAGGGGGGGCCGGGATACGCAGTATTTT.

This clonotype was found many times. The chain couples TRBV2 to TRBJ1-2, with a possible D match to TRBD1 (6 bases). This CDR3 region has 14 residues. Looked up from germline, CDR1 is SNHLY and CDR2 is FYNNEI. Between the trimmed V and J ends, which lost 2 bases and 2 bases, there was a span of 9 bases. The CDR3 DNA sequence: TGTGCCAGCAGTGAAAGAACAGGGAACTATGGCTACACCTTC. Its protein is CASSERTGNYGYTF.

CDR3 DNA: TGCAGCGTTATAGCGGGAGGTAGCAATGAGCAGTTCTTC. This codes for CSVIAGGSNEQFF. This sequence joins TRBV29-1 and TRBJ2-1, with 10 bases lining up with TRBD2. The trim removed 5 bases at V and 6 bases at J, leaving 4 bases unmatched. Looked up from germline, CDR1 is SQVTM and CDR2 is ANQGSEA. This CDR3 comprises 13 residues.

The CDR3 DNA reads as TGTGCCAGCAGCCCCCCGGCGGGGGGGGCCACAGATACGCAGTATTTT. It encodes CASSPPAGGATDTQYF. V is TRBV7-2 and J is TRBJ2-3; TRBD2 matches 9 bases. Unmatched junction bases numbered 8, after V lost 5 bases and J lost 2 bases. The CDR3 contains 16 residues. CDR1 SGHTA and CDR2 FQGNSA come from the germline V gene.

This chain uses TRBV4-2 with TRBJ2-1; D might be TRBD1 (5 bases). The CDR3 contains 15 residues. V was shortened by 0 bases and J by 8 bases, with 14 bases between the two germline ends. CDR1 and CDR2 (germline): LGHNA, YNFKEQ. CDR3 sequence (DNA): TGTGCCAGCAGCCAAGATTTGTCAGGGCCCGATGAGCAGTTCTTC. As protein: CASSQDLSGPDEQFF.